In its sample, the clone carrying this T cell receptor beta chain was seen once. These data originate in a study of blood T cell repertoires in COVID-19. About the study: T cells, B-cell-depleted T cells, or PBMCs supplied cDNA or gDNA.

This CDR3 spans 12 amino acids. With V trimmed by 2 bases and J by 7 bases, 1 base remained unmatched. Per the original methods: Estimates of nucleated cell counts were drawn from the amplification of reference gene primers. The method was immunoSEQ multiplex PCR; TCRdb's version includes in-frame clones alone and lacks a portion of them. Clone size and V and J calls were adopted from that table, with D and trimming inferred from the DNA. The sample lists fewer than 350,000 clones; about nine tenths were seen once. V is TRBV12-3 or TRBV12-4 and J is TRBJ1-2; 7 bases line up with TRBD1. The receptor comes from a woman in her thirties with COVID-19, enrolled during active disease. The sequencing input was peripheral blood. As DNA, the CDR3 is TGTGCCAGCAGTTTACAGGGGGGTGGCTACACCTTC. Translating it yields CASSLQGGGYTF.